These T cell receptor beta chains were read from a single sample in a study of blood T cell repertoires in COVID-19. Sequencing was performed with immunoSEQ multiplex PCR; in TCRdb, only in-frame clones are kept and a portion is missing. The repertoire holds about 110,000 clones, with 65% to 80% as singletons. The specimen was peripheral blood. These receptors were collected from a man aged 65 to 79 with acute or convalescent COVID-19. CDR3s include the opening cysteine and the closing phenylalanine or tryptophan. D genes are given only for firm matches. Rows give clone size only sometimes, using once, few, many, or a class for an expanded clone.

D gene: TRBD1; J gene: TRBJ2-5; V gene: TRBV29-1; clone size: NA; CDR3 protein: CSLAQTGGFQETQYF; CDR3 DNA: TGCAGCCTCGCCCAGACAGGGGGTTTTCAAGAGACCCAGTACTTC
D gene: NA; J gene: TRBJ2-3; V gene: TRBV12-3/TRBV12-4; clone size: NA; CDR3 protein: CASSTTSTDTQYF; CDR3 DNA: TGTGCCAGCAGCACGACTAGCACAGATACGCAGTATTTT
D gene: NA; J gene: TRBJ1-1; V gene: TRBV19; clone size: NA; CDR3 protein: CASSMGRAGTEAFF; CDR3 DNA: TGTGCCAGTAGTATGGGCAGGGCTGGGACTGAAGCTTTCTTT
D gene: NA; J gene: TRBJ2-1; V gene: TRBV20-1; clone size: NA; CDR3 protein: CSARWGDEQFF; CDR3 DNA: TGCAGTGCTAGGTGGGGGGATGAGCAGTTCTTC
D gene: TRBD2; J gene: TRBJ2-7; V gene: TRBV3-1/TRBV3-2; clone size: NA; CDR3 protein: CASSQETSATYEQYF; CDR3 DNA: TGTGCCAGCAGCCAAGAAACTAGCGCAACCTACGAGCAGTACTTC
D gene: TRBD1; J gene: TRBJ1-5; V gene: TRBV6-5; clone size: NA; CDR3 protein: CASRAGGGSNQPQHF; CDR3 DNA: TGTGCCAGCAGAGCAGGGGGCGGGAGCAATCAGCCCCAGCATTTT
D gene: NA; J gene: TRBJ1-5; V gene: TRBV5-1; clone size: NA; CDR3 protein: CASSLVGGNQPQHF; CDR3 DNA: TGCGCCAGCAGCTTGGTCGGTGGCAATCAGCCCCAGCATTTT
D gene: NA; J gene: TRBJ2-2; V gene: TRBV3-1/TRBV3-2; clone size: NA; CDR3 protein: CASSQDLGELFF; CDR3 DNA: TGTGCCAGCAGCCAAGATCTTGGGGAGCTGTTTTTT
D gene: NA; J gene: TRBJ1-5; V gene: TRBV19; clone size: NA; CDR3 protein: CASSIPEAGNQPQHF; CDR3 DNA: TGTGCCAGTAGTATCCCCGAGGCTGGCAATCAGCCCCAGCATTTT
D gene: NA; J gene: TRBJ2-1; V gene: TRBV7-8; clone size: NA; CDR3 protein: CASSGLQGGNEQFF; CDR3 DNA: TGTGCCAGCAGCGGCCTTCAGGGGGGCAATGAGCAGTTCTTC
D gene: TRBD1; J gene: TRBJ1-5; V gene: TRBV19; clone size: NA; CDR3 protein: CASTWTGGSQPQHF; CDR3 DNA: TGTGCCAGTACCTGGACAGGGGGTTCTCAGCCCCAGCATTTT
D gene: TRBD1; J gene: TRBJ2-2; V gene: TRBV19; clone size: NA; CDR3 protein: CASSIDRTGTSNTGELFF; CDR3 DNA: TGTGCCAGTAGTATAGATCGGACAGGGACTTCGAACACCGGGGAGCTGTTTTTT
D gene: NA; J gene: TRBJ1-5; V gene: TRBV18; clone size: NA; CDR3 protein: CASSPDKSGNSNQPQHF; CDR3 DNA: TGTGCCAGCTCACCAGATAAGTCAGGGAATAGCAATCAGCCCCAGCATTTT
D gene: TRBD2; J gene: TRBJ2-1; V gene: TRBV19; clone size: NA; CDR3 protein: CASSIISFGGGPYNEQFF; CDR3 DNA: TGTGCCAGTAGTATTATCTCTTTCGGGGGGGGCCCCTACAATGAGCAGTTCTTC
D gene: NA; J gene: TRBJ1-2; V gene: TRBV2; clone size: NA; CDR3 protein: CASIQHNQAGGYTF; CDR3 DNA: TGTGCCAGCATACAGCATAACCAGGCGGGGGGCTACACCTTC
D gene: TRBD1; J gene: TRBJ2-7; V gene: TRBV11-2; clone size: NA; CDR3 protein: CASSKGQGRTYEQYF; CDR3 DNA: TGTGCCAGCAGCAAAGGACAGGGGAGGACCTACGAGCAGTACTTC
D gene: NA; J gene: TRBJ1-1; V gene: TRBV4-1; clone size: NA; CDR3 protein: CASSHENRVPPEAFF; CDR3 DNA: TGCGCCAGCAGCCATGAAAACAGGGTCCCCCCTGAAGCTTTCTTT
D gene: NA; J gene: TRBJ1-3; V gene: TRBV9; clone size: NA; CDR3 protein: CASSVVADNSGNTIYF; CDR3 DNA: TGTGCCAGCAGCGTAGTGGCGGATAACTCTGGAAACACCATATATTTT
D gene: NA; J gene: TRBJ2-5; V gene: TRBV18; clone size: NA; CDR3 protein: CASQAETQYF; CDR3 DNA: TGTGCCAGCCAAGCGGAGACCCAGTACTTC
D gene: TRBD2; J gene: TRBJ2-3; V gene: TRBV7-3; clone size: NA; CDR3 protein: CASSLAGGPTDTQYF; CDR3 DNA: TGTGCCAGCAGCCTAGCGGGGGGGCCCACAGATACGCAGTATTTT
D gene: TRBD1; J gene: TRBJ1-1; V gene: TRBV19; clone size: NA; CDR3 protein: CASSIIGGGNTEAFF; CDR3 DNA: TGTGCCAGTAGTATAATAGGGGGCGGCAACACTGAAGCTTTCTTT
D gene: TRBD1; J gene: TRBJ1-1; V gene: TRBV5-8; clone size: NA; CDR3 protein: CASSLDRGLMNTEAFF; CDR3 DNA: TGTGCCAGCAGCTTGGACAGGGGATTAATGAACACTGAAGCTTTCTTT
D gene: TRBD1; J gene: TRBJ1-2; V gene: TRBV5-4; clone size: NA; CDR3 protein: CASSYGQGGYGYTF; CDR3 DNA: TGTGCCAGCAGTTACGGACAGGGAGGCTATGGCTACACCTTC
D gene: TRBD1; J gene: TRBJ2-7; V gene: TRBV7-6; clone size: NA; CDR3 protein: CASSPTGGRNEQYF; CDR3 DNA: TGTGCCAGCAGCCCTACAGGGGGCAGGAACGAGCAGTACTTC
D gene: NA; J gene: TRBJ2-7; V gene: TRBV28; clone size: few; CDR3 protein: CASSEYQGGGYEQYF; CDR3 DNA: TGTGCCAGCAGCGAATATCAGGGGGGAGGATACGAGCAGTACTTC
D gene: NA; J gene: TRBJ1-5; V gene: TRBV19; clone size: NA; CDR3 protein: CAGRDTYSNQPQHF; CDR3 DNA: TGTGCCGGCCGGGACACTTATAGCAATCAGCCCCAGCATTTT
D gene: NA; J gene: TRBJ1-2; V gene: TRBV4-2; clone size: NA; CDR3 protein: CASSWWQDPNYGYTF; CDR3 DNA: TGTGCCAGCAGCTGGTGGCAGGATCCAAACTATGGCTACACCTTC
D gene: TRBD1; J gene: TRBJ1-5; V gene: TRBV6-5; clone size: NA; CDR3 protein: CASSGEGAGNQPQHF; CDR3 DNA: TGTGCCAGCAGCGGAGAGGGGGCAGGCAATCAGCCCCAGCATTTT
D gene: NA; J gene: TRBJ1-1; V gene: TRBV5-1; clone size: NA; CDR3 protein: CASSSDGGTEAFF; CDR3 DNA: TGCGCCAGCAGCTCCGATGGAGGCACTGAAGCTTTCTTT
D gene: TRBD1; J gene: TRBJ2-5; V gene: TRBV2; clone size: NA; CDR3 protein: CASSNDRGIGETQYF; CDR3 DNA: TGTGCCAGCAGTAACGACAGGGGTATAGGAGAGACCCAGTACTTC
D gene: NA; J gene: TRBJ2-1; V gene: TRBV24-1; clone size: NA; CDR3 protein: CATSDRDEQFF; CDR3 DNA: TGTGCCACCAGTGATCGGGATGAGCAGTTCTTC
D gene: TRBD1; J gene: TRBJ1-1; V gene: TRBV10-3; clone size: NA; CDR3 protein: CAISTGGEPIVAEAFF; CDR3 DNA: TGTGCCATCAGTACAGGGGGCGAGCCAATAGTCGCTGAAGCTTTCTTT
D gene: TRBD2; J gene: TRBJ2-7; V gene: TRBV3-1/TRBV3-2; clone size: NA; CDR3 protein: CASRRSGEGRHEQYF; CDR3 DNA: TGTGCCAGCAGACGTAGCGGGGAAGGGCGGCACGAGCAGTACTTC
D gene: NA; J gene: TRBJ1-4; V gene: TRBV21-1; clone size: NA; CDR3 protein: CASSKEVWPGEHEKLFF; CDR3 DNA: TGTGCCAGCAGCAAAGAAGTGTGGCCAGGGGAGCATGAAAAACTGTTTTTT
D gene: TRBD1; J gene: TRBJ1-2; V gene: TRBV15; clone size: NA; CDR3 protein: CATSRDWQGAKESYTF; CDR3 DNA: TGTGCCACCAGCAGAGATTGGCAGGGGGCGAAGGAGAGCTACACCTTC
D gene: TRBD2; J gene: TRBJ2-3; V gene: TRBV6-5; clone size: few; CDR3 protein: CASSTPGLASDTQYF; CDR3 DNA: TGTGCCAGCAGTACCCCGGGACTAGCGTCAGATACGCAGTATTTT
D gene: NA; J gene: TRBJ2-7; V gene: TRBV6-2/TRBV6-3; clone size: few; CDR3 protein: CASSYSPGPTSYEQYF; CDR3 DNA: TGTGCCAGCAGTTACTCCCCTGGGCCTACCTCCTACGAGCAGTACTTC
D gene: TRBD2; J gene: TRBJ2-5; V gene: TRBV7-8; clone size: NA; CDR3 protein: CASSLAGLATETQYF; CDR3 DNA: TGTGCCAGCAGCTTAGCCGGACTAGCGACCGAGACCCAGTACTTC
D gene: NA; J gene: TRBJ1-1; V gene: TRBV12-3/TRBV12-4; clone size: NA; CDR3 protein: CASSSRGTEAFF; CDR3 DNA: TGTGCCAGCAGTTCCAGGGGAACTGAAGCTTTCTTT
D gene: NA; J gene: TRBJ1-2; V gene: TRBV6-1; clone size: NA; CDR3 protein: CASSESGVAGYTF; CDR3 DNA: TGTGCCAGCAGTGAATCAGGGGTGGCTGGCTACACCTTC
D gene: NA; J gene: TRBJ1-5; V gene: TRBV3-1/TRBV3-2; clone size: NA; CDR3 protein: CASSQDHRGNQPQHF; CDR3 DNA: TGTGCCAGCAGCCAAGATCACAGGGGCAATCAGCCCCAGCATTTT
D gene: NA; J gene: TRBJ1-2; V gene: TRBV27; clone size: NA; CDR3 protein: CASSFGQFRGYTF; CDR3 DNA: TGTGCCAGCAGTTTCGGACAGTTCCGTGGCTACACCTTC
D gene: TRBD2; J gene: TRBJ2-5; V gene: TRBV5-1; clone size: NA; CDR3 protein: CASSSGGLQETQYF; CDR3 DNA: TGCGCCAGCAGCTCGGGGGGACTACAAGAGACCCAGTACTTC
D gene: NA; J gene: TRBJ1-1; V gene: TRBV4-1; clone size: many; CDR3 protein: CASSQDPRNTEAFF; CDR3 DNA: TGCGCCAGCAGCCAAGATCCGCGGAACACTGAAGCTTTCTTT
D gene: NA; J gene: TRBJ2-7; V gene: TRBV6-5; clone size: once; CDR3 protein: CASSSGRVGDYEQYF; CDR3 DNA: TGTGCCAGCAGTTCAGGCAGGGTTGGGGACTACGAGCAGTACTTC
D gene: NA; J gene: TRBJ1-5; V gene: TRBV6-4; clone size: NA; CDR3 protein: CASSDGLNQPQHF; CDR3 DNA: TGTGCCAGCAGTGACGGACTCAATCAGCCCCAGCATTTT
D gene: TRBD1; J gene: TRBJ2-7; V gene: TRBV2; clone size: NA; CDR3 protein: CASRLDRGPYFF; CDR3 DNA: TGTGCCAGCAGATTGGACAGGGGGCCTTACTTCTTC
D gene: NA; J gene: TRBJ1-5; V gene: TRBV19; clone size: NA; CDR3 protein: CASSTGPGRGNQPQHF; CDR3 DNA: TGTGCCAGTAGTACCGGGCCGGGAAGGGGCAATCAGCCCCAGCATTTT
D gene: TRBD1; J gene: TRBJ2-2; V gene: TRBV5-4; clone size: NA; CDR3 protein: CASSLDRGPGELFF; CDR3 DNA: TGTGCCAGCAGCTTGGACAGGGGCCCCGGGGAGCTGTTTTTT
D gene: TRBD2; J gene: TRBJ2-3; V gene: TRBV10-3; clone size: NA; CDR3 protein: CAISDPPGLAAADTQYF; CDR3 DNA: TGTGCCATCAGTGACCCGCCGGGACTAGCGGCCGCAGATACGCAGTATTTT
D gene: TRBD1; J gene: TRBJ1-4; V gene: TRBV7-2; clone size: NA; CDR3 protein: CASSADRGRNEKLFF; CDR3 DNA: TGTGCCAGCAGCGCGGACAGGGGGCGAAATGAAAAACTGTTTTTT
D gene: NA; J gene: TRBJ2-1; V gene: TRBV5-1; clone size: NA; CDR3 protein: CASSLVGGGVSYNEQFF; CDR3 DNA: TGCGCCAGCAGCTTGGTTGGAGGGGGGGTTTCCTACAATGAGCAGTTCTTC
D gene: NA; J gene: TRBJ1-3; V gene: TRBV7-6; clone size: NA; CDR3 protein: CASSLGGGGSGNTIYF; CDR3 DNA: TGTGCCAGCAGCTTAGGAGGCGGGGGATCTGGAAACACCATATATTTT
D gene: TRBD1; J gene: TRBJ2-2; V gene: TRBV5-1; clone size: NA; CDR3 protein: CASSLSGQSTGELFF; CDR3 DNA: TGCGCCAGCAGCTTATCGGGACAGAGCACCGGGGAGCTGTTTTTT
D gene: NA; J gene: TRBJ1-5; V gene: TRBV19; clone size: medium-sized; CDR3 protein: CASQSRPLSYSNQPQHF; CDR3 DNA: TGTGCCAGTCAGTCCAGGCCCCTTTCGTATAGCAATCAGCCCCAGCATTTT
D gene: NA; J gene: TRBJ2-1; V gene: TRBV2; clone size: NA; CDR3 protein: CASFVTNNEQFF; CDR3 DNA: TGTGCCAGCTTCGTTACTAACAATGAGCAGTTCTTC
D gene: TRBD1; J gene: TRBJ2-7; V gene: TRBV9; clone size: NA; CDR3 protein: CASSVGQGAPYEQYF; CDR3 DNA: TGTGCCAGCAGCGTAGGACAGGGGGCCCCCTACGAGCAGTACTTC